The 24 T cell receptor beta chains listed next were all sequenced from one sample in a study of T-cell memory formation after mild COVID-19. TCRdb re-called the 5' RACE reads with MiXCR, one entry per CDR3 protein. This table has hundreds of thousands of distinct CDR3 sequences, around a sixth appearing once. Sequences were obtained from PBMCs or a T cell subset sorted from them (not recorded which). All receptors come from an adult woman who had mild COVID-19 (a few samples of this study predate the infection). Cell type and time point are not known.

The genes are TRBV12-3 or TRBV12-4 and TRBJ2-3, with 14 nucleotides matching TRBD2. The CDR3 extends over 17 amino acids. Trimming cost V 6 bases and J 5 bases; bases outside gene matches: 10. The CDR3, as DNA: TGTGCCAGCAGACCTCTCGGGACTAGCGGGGGAAAAGATACGCAGTATTTT. Amino acids: CASRPLGTSGGKDTQYF.

The sample holds a few counts of this clonotype. J is TRBJ2-1 and V is TRBV18; the D is unclear. V shed 3 bases and J shed 7 bases, with 10 bases lying between them. The length of the CDR3 is 13 residues. In germline, CDR1 is KGHSH, CDR2 LQKENI. The CDR3 nucleotides are TGTGCCAGCTCACCCGCGGTGAGAAATGAGCAGTTCTTC. Translation: CASSPAVRNEQFF.

This chain uses TRBV9 with TRBJ1-2; D remains ambiguous. The CDR3 spans 15 residues. The V gene lost 3 bases and the J gene lost 6 bases, with 18 bases spanning the gap. Germline CDR1 reads SGDLS; CDR2 reads YYNGEE. CDR3 nucleotides: TGTGCCAGCAGCGCCCTCACCTCGTTCCAGAATGGCTACACCTTC. This translates into CASSALTSFQNGYTF.

This clonotype occurred a few times. The chain joins TRBV6-5 to TRBJ2-1; no definite D call. Germline V CDR1 and CDR2: MNHEY, SVGAGI. This CDR3 is 15 amino acids long. V was cut by 6 bases and J by 4 bases, with 16 bases left in between. The CDR3 DNA reads TGTGCCAGCAGCCGTAGGGTTAACTCTTACAATGAGCAGTTCTTC. It codes for CASSRRVNSYNEQFF.

The rearrangement joins TRBV3-1 to TRBJ1-6; a weak D match, TRBD1 (6 bases). V dropped 0 bases and J dropped 3 bases, with 12 bases sitting between them. CDR3 length: 17 amino acids. The germline V gene encodes CDR1 LGHDT and CDR2 YNNKEL (reference sequence). This CDR3 is CASSQDGGQFYNSPLHF. In nucleotides, the CDR3 is TGTGCCAGCAGCCAAGATGGTGGACAGTTCTATAATTCACCCCTCCACTTT.

This chain's CDR3 is CASSQRPFRGGNNQPQHF. CDR3 nucleotides: TGCGCCAGCAGCCAAAGGCCATTCAGGGGAGGGAACAATCAGCCCCAGCATTTT. The V gene is TRBV4-1, the J gene TRBJ1-5, with D maybe TRBD1 (6 bases). The germline V gene encodes CDR1 MGHRA and CDR2 YSYEKL. CDR3 length: 18 residues. V lost 2 bases and J 3 bases, leaving 20 bases between the germline ends.

V is TRBV12-3 or TRBV12-4 and J is TRBJ2-5; no clear D. The CDR3 is 12 amino acids. Trimming took off 6 bases at V and 1 base at J, with 6 bases between the two ends. Here the CDR3 DNA reads TGTGCCAGCAGCCGGACCCAAGAGACCCAGTACTTC. This gives the protein CASSRTQETQYF.

The chain joins TRBV5-1 to TRBJ1-1; TRBD1 matches at 8 bases. This CDR3 comprises 16 residues. Trimming at V came to 3 bases and at J to 5 bases, leaving 12 bases not matched to a gene. The germline CDR1 and CDR2 sequences are SGHRS and YFSETQ. CDR3 in DNA: TGCGCCAGCAGCTCCAACCCCGGGACAGGTTATACTGAAGCTTTCTTT. This sequence encodes CASSSNPGTGYTEAFF.

V and J are TRBV19 and TRBJ2-7; TRBD1 or TRBD2 may be the D gene (5 bases each). The CDR3 is 12 amino acids. Trimming took 6 bases from V and 4 from J, leaving 10 bases between them. The germline V gene has CDR1 LNHDA and CDR2 SQIVND (reference sequence). Here the CDR3 reads CASRGESYEQYF. For the CDR3, the DNA is TGTGCCAGTAGGGGGGAGAGTTACGAGCAGTACTTC.

This clonotype appeared a few times. CDR3 DNA: TGCGCCAGCAGCCAAGTAGGTGGCGCAGATACGCAGTATTTT. Translated: CASSQVGGADTQYF. This chain links TRBV4-1 with TRBJ2-3, with unresolved D. V lost 1 base and J 4 bases, leaving 9 bases between the germline ends. Germline-derived CDR1 and CDR2 are MGHRA and YSYEKL. The CDR3 runs 14 residues.

This clonotype was observed a few times. This chain links TRBV5-5 with TRBJ2-1; D is possibly TRBD1 (5 bases). This CDR3 is built from 13 residues. Trimming took 0 bases from V and 8 from J, leaving 9 bases between them. Germline CDR1 and CDR2: SGHKS and YYEKEE (reference sequence). CDR3 sequence reads: CASSLAGYHEQFF. DNA for the CDR3: TGTGCCAGCAGCTTGGCAGGGTATCATGAGCAGTTCTTC. Filled out from reference TRBV5-5 and TRBJ2-1, the complete variable domain reads DAGVTQSPTHLIKTRGQQVTLRCSPISGHKSVSWYQQVLGQGPQFIFQYYEKEERGRGNFPDRFSARQFPNYSSELNVNALLLGDSALYLCASSLAGYHEQFFGPGTRLTVL.

The chain employs TRBV24-1 and TRBJ2-1; perhaps TRBD2 as D (5 bases). Germline-derived CDR1 and CDR2 are KGHDR and SFDVKD. V was clipped by 5 bases and J by 9 bases, with 25 bases between them. The CDR3 is 17 residues long. The chain's CDR3 is CATSVSTTLYSGGEQFF. For the CDR3, the DNA is TGTGCCACCAGTGTGTCGACTACCCTATACTCAGGCGGTGAGCAGTTCTTC.

The chain uses TRBV9 and TRBJ1-5; D is undetermined. The germline V and J ends were trimmed by 3 bases and 1 base, with 8 bases remaining between them. This CDR3 has 14 residues. Germline CDR1 is SGDLS and CDR2 is YYNGEE. CDR3: CASSGVGSNQPQHF. The CDR3 DNA sequence: TGTGCCAGCAGCGGGGTGGGAAGCAATCAGCCCCAGCATTTT.

This clonotype was observed a handful of times. V and J are TRBV24-1 and TRBJ2-2, with D perhaps matching TRBD1 or TRBD2 (6 bases each). This CDR3 region has 16 residues. V lost 1 base and J lost 0, with 8 bases in between. The germline CDR1 and CDR2 sequences are KGHDR and SFDVKD. CDR3 sequence: CATSDLGGTNTGELFF. DNA for the CDR3: TGTGCCACCAGTGATTTAGGGGGGACGAACACCGGGGAGCTGTTTTTT.

A few counts support this clonotype. The CDR3 sequence is CASSEAENQPQHF. In DNA, the CDR3 is TGTGCCAGCAGTGAAGCGGAGAATCAGCCCCAGCATTTT. The rearrangement joins TRBV6-1 to TRBJ1-5; D is uncertain. The CDR3 has 13 residues. Trimming left V 0 bases short and J 4 bases short, with 4 bases between. Germline CDR1 reads MNHNS; CDR2 reads SASEGT.

This clonotype was observed a handful of times. The chain recombines TRBV12-3 or TRBV12-4 with TRBJ2-7, with TRBD2 matching 8 bases. The junction had 8 bases not matched to a gene; V was cut back by 6 bases and J by 1 base. The CDR3 contains 15 residues. Written as DNA, the CDR3 is TGTGCCAGCAGCCCTCGGACTAGCTGGTCCTACGAGCAGTACTTC. Protein: CASSPRTSWSYEQYF.

This clonotype was found a few times. V is TRBV12-3 or TRBV12-4 and J is TRBJ1-2, with D uncertain. The CDR3 has 16 residues. With 7 bases removed from V and 3 bases from J, the gap between germline ends came to 21 bases. For the CDR3, the DNA is TGTGCCAGCACCCAGAGTTACTCCTTTGAGTACTATGGCTACACCTTC. It codes for CASTQSYSFEYYGYTF.

This clonotype was detected only a few times. The chain joins TRBV11-3 to TRBJ2-1; D perhaps matches TRBD2 (6 bases). This CDR3 has 15 amino acids. The germline V and J ends were trimmed by 6 bases and 9 bases, with 21 bases remaining between them. Germline-derived CDR1 and CDR2 are SGHNT and YENEEA. CDR3 region: CASSSNRDSRSEQFF. The CDR3 nucleotides read TGTGCCAGCAGTTCGAACCGGGACTCCCGGTCTGAGCAGTTCTTC.

V gene TRBV9 combines with J gene TRBJ2-3; D is uncertain. Germline V CDR1 and CDR2: SGDLS, YYNGEE. The CDR3 has 13 residues. V lost 0 bases, J lost 7 bases, and 9 bases lay in between. CDR3 sequence: CASSVEVDHTQYF. The DNA of the CDR3 is TGTGCCAGCAGCGTAGAAGTCGATCATACGCAGTATTTT.

This chain connects TRBV6-5 to TRBJ1-1, with 12 bases that match TRBD1. V lost 6 bases to trimming and J lost 1 base; unmatched junction nucleotides: 6. The CDR3 length is 16 residues. CDR1 is MNHEY, CDR2 SVGAGI, per germline. CDR3 region: CASSRDRGRRNTEAFF. DNA of the CDR3: TGTGCCAGCAGCCGGGACAGGGGGCGCCGGAACACTGAAGCTTTCTTT.

This clonotype showed up many times. The chain recombines TRBV12-3 or TRBV12-4 with TRBJ2-5; tentative D call: TRBD2 (5 bases). The CDR3 is 14 residues long. The germline V and J ends were trimmed by 0 bases and 9 bases, with 14 bases remaining between them. As DNA, the CDR3 is TGTGCCAGCAGTTTAGCTCGGTACCGGGAACCCCAGTACTTC. The encoded protein is CASSLARYREPQYF.

The chain has TRBV12-3 or TRBV12-4 and TRBJ2-7, with TRBD1 matching 8 bases. The junction had 7 bases not matched to a gene; V was cut back by 4 bases and J by 5 bases. The CDR3 runs 14 residues. In DNA form, the CDR3 reads TGTGCCAGCAGTTCAGGGGGCGCGAACCACGAGCAGTACTTC. Translation gives CASSSGGANHEQYF.

This clonotype has ten or more counts. V and J are TRBV12-3 or TRBV12-4 and TRBJ2-7; D is perhaps TRBD2 (6 bases). The CDR3 is 15 residues long. Trimming stripped 5 bases from V and 3 bases from J, with 17 bases between. CDR3 in DNA: TGTGCCAGCAGTCCCCTTAGCGGCGCAGGCTACGAGCAGTACTTC. Translated: CASSPLSGAGYEQYF.

This clonotype was seen only a few times. The chain joins TRBV5-4 to TRBJ2-2, with 7 bases fitting TRBD2. Germline V gene lookup returns CDR1 SGHNT and CDR2 YYREEE (reference sequence). There are 15 residues in the CDR3. The ends lost 4 bases at V and 5 bases at J; junction bases unmatched: 8. The CDR3 nucleotides read TGTGCCAGCAGCCCCGGGGGGTTTAGGACCGGGGAGCTGTTTTTT. It specifies CASSPGGFRTGELFF. Filled out from reference TRBV5-4 and TRBJ2-2, the complete variable domain reads ETGVTQSPTHLIKTRGQQVTLRCSSQSGHNTVSWYQQALGQGPQFIFQYYREEENGRGNFPPRFSGLQFPNYSSELNVNALELDDSALYLCASSPGGFRTGELFFGEGSRLTVL.